The 18 T cell receptor beta chains reported below all come from one sample, sequenced in a study of blood T cell repertoires in COVID-19. The repertoire was sequenced with immunoSEQ multiplex PCR; TCRdb's copy has only in-frame clones and lacks some. Of more than 250,000 clones in the sample, approximately 85% were seen once. The sample comprised peripheral blood. These receptors all stem from a woman aged 45-59 years with acute or convalescent COVID-19.

The rearrangement links TRBV27 to TRBJ1-6, with 9 bases identical to TRBD1. Trimming removed 10 bases from V and 8 bases from J; junction bases left unmatched: 9. The CDR3 consists of 14 residues. In germline, CDR1 is MNHEY, CDR2 SMNVEV (reference sequence). The CDR3 DNA reads as TGTGCCACGCAAACGGGACAGGGCGATTCACCCCTCCACTTT. Translating it yields CATQTGQGDSPLHF.

V usage is TRBV5-1 and J usage is TRBJ2-5; the match to TRBD1 covers 8 bases. Germline CDR1 SGHRS, CDR2 YFSETQ. This CDR3 is 15 amino acids long. V lost 6 bases, J lost 5 bases, and 12 bases stayed unmatched. The CDR3 nucleotides are TGCGCCAGCAAGGATCCGGGACAGGTTGTTGAGACCCAGTACTTC. Its protein product is CASKDPGQVVETQYF.

The chain uses TRBV5-1 and TRBJ2-7, with 7 positions matching TRBD2. Losses at the gene ends were 0 bases for V and 4 bases for J; bases not matched to a gene: 1. In germline, CDR1 is SGHRS, CDR2 YFSETQ. The CDR3 runs to 13 residues. DNA for the CDR3: TGCGCCAGCAGCTTGGGGGAGGGGTACGAGCAGTACTTC. This codes for CASSLGEGYEQYF. The full variable domain, with the rest looked up from reference TRBV5-1 and TRBJ2-7, is KAGVTQTPRYLIKTRGQQVTLSCSPISGHRSVSWYQQTPGQGLQFLFEYFSETQRNKGNFPGRFSGRQFSNSRSEMNVSTLELGDSALYLCASSLGEGYEQYFGPGTRLTVT.

This sequence joins TRBV28 and TRBJ2-5, with TRBD1 matching over 8 bases. Germline V gene sequence: CDR1 MDHEN, CDR2 SYDVKM. Unmatched junction bases numbered 10, after V lost 7 bases and J lost 6 bases. This CDR3 has 14 amino acids. The CDR3 loop is CASTSPGGGQTQYF. DNA of the CDR3: TGTGCCAGCACCAGCCCAGGGGGCGGGCAGACCCAGTACTTC.

As for this clone: The sample contains more than one DNA sequence encoding this CDR3. The DNA of the CDR3 is TGCGCCAGCAGCCAAACCGGGACAGGGGGACGACAGCCCCAGCATTTT. Its translation: CASSQTGTGGRQPQHF. J is TRBJ1-5 and V is TRBV4-3, with TRBD1 matching 11 bases. After removal of 2 bases from V and 7 bases from J, the junction contained 7 bases not matched to a gene. From germline, CDR1 is LGHNA and CDR2 YSLEER. The CDR3 length is 16 residues.

The rearrangement joins TRBV3-1 (or the pseudogene TRBV3-2) to TRBJ1-6, with D hard to call. The CDR3 runs to 15 residues. V was pared by 0 bases and J by 7 bases, with 10 bases between. Germline values: CDR1 LGHDT, CDR2 YNNKEL (reference sequence). The CDR3 region is CASSQEPTLNSPLHF. In DNA form, the CDR3 reads TGTGCCAGCAGCCAAGAGCCTACCCTGAATTCACCCCTCCACTTT.

The chain couples TRBV24-1 to TRBJ1-4; no clear D gene. Germline V CDR1 and CDR2: KGHDR, SFDVKD. With 0 bases removed from V and 4 bases from J, the gap between germline ends came to 17 bases. The CDR3 is 18 amino acids. The CDR3 nucleotides read TGTGCCACCAGTGATTTGCGGGGAGAAGTGCGCTATAATGAAAAACTGTTTTTT. Its translation: CATSDLRGEVRYNEKLFF.

This chain joins TRBV28 and TRBJ1-2, with D possibly TRBD1 on 6 matching bases. This CDR3 is 12 amino acids long. Germline CDR1 and CDR2: MDHEN and SYDVKM. Deletions cut 7 bases from V and 4 bases from J, with 10 bases between. CDR3: CASKDSPYGYTF. Written as DNA, the CDR3 is TGTGCCAGCAAGGACAGTCCCTATGGCTACACCTTC.

This clone was observed a handful of times. J is TRBJ2-2 and V is TRBV24-1; 8 nucleotides agree with TRBD2. Germline trimming cut 0 bases from V and 1 base from J; bases unmatched to any gene: 3. The CDR3 covers 17 residues. The germline V gene has CDR1 KGHDR and CDR2 SFDVKD. Written as DNA, the CDR3 is TGTGCCACCAGTGATTTGCGAAGCGGGAGGAACACCGGGGAGCTGTTTTTT. Encoded protein: CATSDLRSGRNTGELFF.

There are a few counts of this clone. This chain joins TRBV28 and TRBJ2-5; tentative D call: TRBD2 (5 bases). Germline values: CDR1 MDHEN, CDR2 SYDVKM. This CDR3 contains 15 residues. The V end was cut by 7 bases, the J end by 1 base, with 16 bases between. CDR3 amino acids: CASKLGRGFQETQYF. The CDR3 nucleotides read TGTGCCAGCAAGCTGGGGAGAGGGTTCCAAGAGACCCAGTACTTC.

The CDR3 bases are TGTGCCACCAGTGCCCCGACAGGGGGAGAGAATCAGCCCCAGCATTTT. Translating gives CATSAPTGGENQPQHF. This chain links TRBV24-1 with TRBJ1-5; 9 bases match TRBD1. Per the germline V gene, CDR1 is KGHDR and CDR2 is SFDVKD. Trimming at V came to 5 bases and at J to 4 bases, leaving 8 bases not matched to a gene. This CDR3 spans 16 amino acids.

This clone was counted only a few times. This rearrangement joins TRBV28 to TRBJ2-7; D is possibly TRBD1 (6 bases). The germline V gene has CDR1 MDHEN and CDR2 SYDVKM. Trimming pared 6 bases from V and 11 bases from J, leaving 23 bases between. The CDR3 loop spans 14 amino acids. The CDR3 DNA sequence: TGTGCCAGCAGCCGACAGGAAATGCCTACGAAGGAGTACTTC. Encoded protein: CASSRQEMPTKEYF.

The rearrangement uses TRBV13 and TRBJ2-7; 7 bases are shared with TRBD1. Germline V gene sequence: CDR1 PRHDT, CDR2 FYEKMQ (reference sequence). CDR3 length equals 15 residues. With 5 bases clipped from V and 2 bases from J, the junction kept 9 bases outside the gene matches. The chain's CDR3 is CASSGRDSRPYEQYF. The CDR3 coding sequence is TGTGCCAGCAGCGGACGGGACAGCCGCCCCTACGAGCAGTACTTC. Full variable domain (rest looked up from reference TRBV13 and TRBJ2-7): AAGVIQSPRHLIKEKRETATLKCYPIPRHDTVYWYQQGPGQDPQFLISFYEKMQSDKGSIPDRFSAQQFSDYHSELNMSSLELGDSALYFCASSGRDSRPYEQYFGPGTRLTVT.

The V call is TRBV5-1, the J call TRBJ2-1; D might be TRBD1 (5 bases). CDR1 is SGHRS, CDR2 YFSETQ, per germline. Trimming took 0 bases from V and 2 from J, leaving 9 bases between them. This CDR3 is built from 15 residues. Written as DNA, the CDR3 is TGCGCCAGCAGCTTGGCTGGGGCTACCTACAATGAGCAGTTCTTC. Translation: CASSLAGATYNEQFF.

The chain uses TRBV6-5 and TRBJ1-1; D perhaps matches TRBD1 (6 bases). There are 14 residues in the CDR3. V was shortened by 7 bases and J by 5 bases, with 17 bases between the two germline ends. CDR1 MNHEY and CDR2 SVGAGI come from the germline V gene. CDR3 region: CASIQRGGDTEAFF. The CDR3 bases are TGTGCCAGCATCCAAAGGGGGGGTGATACTGAAGCTTTCTTT.

The chain is built from TRBV9 and TRBJ1-1, with D perhaps matching TRBD1 (5 bases). The germline V and J ends were trimmed by 0 bases and 0 bases, with 12 bases remaining between them. CDR1 and CDR2 from the germline V gene are SGDLS and YYNGEE. The CDR3 length is 16 residues. The CDR3 region is CASSVDGGAMNTEAFF. DNA of the CDR3: TGTGCCAGCAGCGTAGACGGGGGTGCTATGAACACTGAAGCTTTCTTT.

This clone has only one observation. The CDR3 sequence: CASSLSSGTQYF. In nucleotides, the CDR3 is TGTGCCAGCTCACTTTCTAGTGGTACGCAGTATTTT. The chain recombines TRBV18 with TRBJ2-3; D is unclear. This CDR3 is built from 12 residues. Germline assignment: CDR1 KGHSH and CDR2 LQKENI. Trimming removed 4 bases from V and 8 bases from J, with 10 bases in between.

This sequence joins TRBV7-2 and TRBJ1-5; perhaps TRBD1 as D (6 bases). V was trimmed by 2 bases and J by 1 base, leaving 9 bases between them. The CDR3 is 15 residues long. Per the germline V gene, CDR1 is SGHTA and CDR2 is FQGNSA. The CDR3 protein is CASSLWQGSNQPQHF. The CDR3, as DNA: TGTGCCAGCAGCTTATGGCAGGGGAGCAATCAGCCCCAGCATTTT.